This T cell receptor beta chain stems from a study of healthy donors' naive CD4 and CD8 T cells. General study results and limits: Most V and J genes were reportedly biased between naive CD4+ and CD8+ cells.

Starting from 500 ng of total RNA, TCR libraries were made with linear amplification. In the original processing: Sequencing covered more than 60,000 rearranged alpha-chain transcripts across a few healthy donors. TCRdb processed the reads anew with MiXCR; each CDR3 protein has one entry. Clone size and V and J calls follow TCRdb, not the original study. The table records about 180,000 distinct CDR3 sequences, around 70% of them present only once. From germline, CDR1 is LNHDA and CDR2 SQIVND (reference sequence). The CDR3 runs 13 residues. V was cut by 3 bases and J by 1 base, with 6 bases left in between. Notes on this clonotype: Its matching antigen is unknown.

The chain is built from TRBV19 and TRBJ1-1; D gene ambiguous. The sample comprised naive CD4+ and CD8+ T cells sorted from blood, pooled from several donors. This receptor was obtained from a pool of human donors in good health; the sample pools cells from several healthy donors. The CDR3 bases are TGTGCCAGTAGTATTAACGGGAACACTGAAGCTTTCTTT. Amino acid sequence: CASSINGNTEAFF.